This record concerns one TCR beta chain sequence. The data stem from a study of T cells in Graves' hyperthyroidism and ophthalmopathy. RNA transcripts gave rise to amplified TCR beta CDR3 regions. Initially, a first-round RT-PCR of the TCR CDR3 employed the HTBI primer set. TCRdb re-analysed the multiplex PCR reads in MiXCR, keeping a single row per CDR3 protein. The data contain around 580,000 distinct CDR3 sequences, around 42% of them singletons. Graves' hyperthyroidism without ophthalmopathy progression within 18 months was termed stable. The V segment lost 0 bases and the J segment 5 bases; nucleotides outside the gene matches: 9. Germline V CDR1 and CDR2: LGHNA, YNFKEQ. The CDR3 totals 19 residues.

The chain has TRBV4-2 and TRBJ2-2; the match to TRBD2 covers 13 bases. This TCR was sampled from a woman aged 18-29 years with Graves' hyperthyroidism. Sequences were obtained from peripheral blood or thyroid tissue (not recorded which). CDR3 region: CASSQEWALAGGGTGELFF. CDR3 in DNA: TGTGCCAGCAGCCAAGAATGGGCACTAGCGGGAGGGGGGACCGGGGAGCTGTTTTTT.